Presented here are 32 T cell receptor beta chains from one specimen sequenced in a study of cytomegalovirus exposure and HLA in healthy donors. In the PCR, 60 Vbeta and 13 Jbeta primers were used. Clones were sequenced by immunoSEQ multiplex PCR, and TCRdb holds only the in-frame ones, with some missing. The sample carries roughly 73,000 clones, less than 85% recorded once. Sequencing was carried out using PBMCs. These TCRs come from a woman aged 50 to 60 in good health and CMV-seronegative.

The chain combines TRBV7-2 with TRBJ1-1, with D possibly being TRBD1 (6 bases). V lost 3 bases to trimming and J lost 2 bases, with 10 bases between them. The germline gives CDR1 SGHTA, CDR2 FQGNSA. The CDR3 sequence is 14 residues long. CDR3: CASSLDSPNTEAFF. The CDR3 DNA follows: TGTGCCAGCAGCTTGGACAGCCCCAACACTGAAGCTTTCTTT.

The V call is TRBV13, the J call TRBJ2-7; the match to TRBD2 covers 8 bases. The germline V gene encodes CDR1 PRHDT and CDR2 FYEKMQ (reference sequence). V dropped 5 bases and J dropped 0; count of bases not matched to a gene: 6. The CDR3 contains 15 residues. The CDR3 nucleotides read TGTGCCAGCAGCACCGCCGGGACTAGCTCCTACGAGCAGTACTTC. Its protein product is CASSTAGTSSYEQYF.

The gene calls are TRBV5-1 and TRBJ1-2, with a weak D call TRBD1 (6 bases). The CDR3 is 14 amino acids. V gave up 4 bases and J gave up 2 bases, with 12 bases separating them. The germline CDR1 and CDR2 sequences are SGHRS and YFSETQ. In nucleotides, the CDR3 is TGCGCCAGCAGCGAGACCACAGGGAACTATGGCTACACCTTC. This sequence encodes CASSETTGNYGYTF.

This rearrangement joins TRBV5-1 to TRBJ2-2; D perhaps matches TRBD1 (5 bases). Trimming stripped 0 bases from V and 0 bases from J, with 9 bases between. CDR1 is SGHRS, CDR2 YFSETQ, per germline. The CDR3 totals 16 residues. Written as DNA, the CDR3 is TGCGCCAGCAGCTTGGACAGGCCAGCGAACACCGGGGAGCTGTTTTTT. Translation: CASSLDRPANTGELFF. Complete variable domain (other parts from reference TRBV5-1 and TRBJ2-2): KAGVTQTPRYLIKTRGQQVTLSCSPISGHRSVSWYQQTPGQGLQFLFEYFSETQRNKGNFPGRFSGRQFSNSRSEMNVSTLELGDSALYLCASSLDRPANTGELFFGEGSRLTVL.

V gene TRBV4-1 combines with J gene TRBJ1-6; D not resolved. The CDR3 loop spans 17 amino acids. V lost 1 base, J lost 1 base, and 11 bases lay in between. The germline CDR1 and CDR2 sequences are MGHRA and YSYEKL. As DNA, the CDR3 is TGCGCCAGCAGCCAAGGTACGGGAACGTCCTATAATTCACCCCTCCACTTT. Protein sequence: CASSQGTGTSYNSPLHF.

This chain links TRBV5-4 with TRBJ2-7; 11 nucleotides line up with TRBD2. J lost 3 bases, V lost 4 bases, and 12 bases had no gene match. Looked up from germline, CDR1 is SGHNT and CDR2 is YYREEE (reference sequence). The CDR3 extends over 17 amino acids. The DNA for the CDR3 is TGTGCCAGCAGCGGCCTAGCGGGAGGAGAATCGAGCTACGAGCAGTACTTC. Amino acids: CASSGLAGGESSYEQYF.

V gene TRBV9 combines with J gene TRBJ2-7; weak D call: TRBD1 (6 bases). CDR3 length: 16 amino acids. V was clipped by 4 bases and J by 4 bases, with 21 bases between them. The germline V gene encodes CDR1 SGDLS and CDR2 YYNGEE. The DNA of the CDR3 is TGTGCCAGCAGCACCTCTCCAAAGGGGGAGATTTACGAGCAGTACTTC. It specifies CASSTSPKGEIYEQYF.

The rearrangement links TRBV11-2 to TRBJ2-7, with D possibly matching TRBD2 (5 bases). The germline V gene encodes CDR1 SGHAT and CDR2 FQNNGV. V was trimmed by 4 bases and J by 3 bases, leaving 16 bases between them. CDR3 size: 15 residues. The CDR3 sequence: CASSSTLAGLYEQYF. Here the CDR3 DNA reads TGTGCCAGCAGCTCGACGCTAGCAGGACTCTACGAGCAGTACTTC. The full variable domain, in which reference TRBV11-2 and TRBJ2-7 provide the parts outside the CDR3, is EAGVAQSPRYKIIEKRQSVAFWCNPISGHATLYWYQQILGQGPKLLIQFQNNGVVDDSQLPKDRFSAERLKGVDSTLKIQPAKLEDSAVYLCASSSTLAGLYEQYFGPGTRLTVT.

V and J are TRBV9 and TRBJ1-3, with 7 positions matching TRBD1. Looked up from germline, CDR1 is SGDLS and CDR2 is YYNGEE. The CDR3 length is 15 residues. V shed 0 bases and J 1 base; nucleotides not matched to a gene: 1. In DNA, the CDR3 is TGTGCCAGCAGCGTAGCGACAGGGTCTGGAAACACCATATATTTT. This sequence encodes CASSVATGSGNTIYF.

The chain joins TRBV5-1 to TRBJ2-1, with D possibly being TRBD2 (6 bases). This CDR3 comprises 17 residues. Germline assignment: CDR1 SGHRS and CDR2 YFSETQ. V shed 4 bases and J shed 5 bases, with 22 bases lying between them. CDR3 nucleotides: TGCGCCAGCAGCCCCCCCGGACTATCCACTAGTCACAATGAGCAGTTCTTC. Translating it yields CASSPPGLSTSHNEQFF.

The DNA for the CDR3 is TGTGCCAGCAGCTTAGAGACTGGTGAGCAGTTCTTC. This encodes CASSLETGEQFF. This chain links TRBV7-3 with TRBJ2-1, with no clear D. Trimming removed 2 bases from V and 9 bases from J, with 8 bases in between. Germline V gives CDR1 SGHTA, CDR2 FQGTGA. The CDR3 consists of 12 residues. The full variable domain, completed using reference TRBV7-3 and TRBJ2-1, is GAGVSQTPSNKVTEKGKYVELRCDPISGHTALYWYRQSLGQGPEFLIYFQGTGAADDSGLPNDRFFAVRPEGSVSTLKIQRTERGDSAVYLCASSLETGEQFFGPGTRLTVL.

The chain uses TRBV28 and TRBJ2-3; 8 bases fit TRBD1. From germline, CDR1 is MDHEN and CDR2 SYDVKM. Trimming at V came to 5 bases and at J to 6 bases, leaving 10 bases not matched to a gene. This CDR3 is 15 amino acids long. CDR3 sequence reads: CASSPPGQGPDTQYF. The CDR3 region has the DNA TGTGCCAGCAGTCCCCCCGGACAGGGTCCCGATACGCAGTATTTT.

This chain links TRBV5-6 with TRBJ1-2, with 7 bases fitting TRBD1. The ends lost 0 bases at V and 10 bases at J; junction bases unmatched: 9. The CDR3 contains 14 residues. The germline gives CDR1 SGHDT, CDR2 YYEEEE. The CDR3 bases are TGTGCCAGCAGCTTGGCGGGACAGACCTATTACTACACCTTC. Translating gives CASSLAGQTYYYTF.

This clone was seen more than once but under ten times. This chain's CDR3 is CASSASPSGGLKHYGYTF. CDR3 nucleotide sequence: TGTGCCAGCAGTGCCTCTCCGTCGGGCGGGCTGAAGCATTATGGCTACACCTTC. The chain combines TRBV2 with TRBJ1-2; D gene unclear. The CDR3 is 18 residues long. Trimming left V 4 bases short and J 5 bases short, with 26 bases between. Germline V gene lookup returns CDR1 SNHLY and CDR2 FYNNEI.

CDR3 bases: TGTGCCAGCAGCTTAGGAGGGGGCGATTCGGTAGACACTGAAGCTTTCTTT. The encoded protein is CASSLGGGDSVDTEAFF. This chain joins TRBV7-9 and TRBJ1-1, with 7 nucleotides matching TRBD1. V lost 1 base, J lost 3 bases, and 11 bases stayed unmatched. This CDR3 spans 17 amino acids. Germline-derived CDR1 and CDR2 are SEHNR and FQNEAQ (reference sequence).

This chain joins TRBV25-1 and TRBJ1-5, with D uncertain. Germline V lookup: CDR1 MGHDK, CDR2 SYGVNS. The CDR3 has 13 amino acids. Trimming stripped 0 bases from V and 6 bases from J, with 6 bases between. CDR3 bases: TGTGCCAGCAGTGAATATACGGGTCAGCCCCAGCATTTT. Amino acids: CASSEYTGQPQHF.

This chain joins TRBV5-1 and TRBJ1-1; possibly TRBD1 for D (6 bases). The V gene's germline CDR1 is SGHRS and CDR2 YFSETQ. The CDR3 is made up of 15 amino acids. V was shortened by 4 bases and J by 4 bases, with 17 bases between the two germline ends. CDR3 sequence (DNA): TGCGCCAGCAGCGTCACAGGGACCAGCGGCACTGAAGCTTTCTTT. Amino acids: CASSVTGTSGTEAFF.

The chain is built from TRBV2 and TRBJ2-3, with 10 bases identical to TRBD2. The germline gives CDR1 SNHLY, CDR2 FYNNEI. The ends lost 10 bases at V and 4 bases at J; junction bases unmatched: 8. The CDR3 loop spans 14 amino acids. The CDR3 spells CATTAGGIADTQYF. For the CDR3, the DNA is TGTGCCACAACAGCGGGGGGGATCGCAGATACGCAGTATTTT.

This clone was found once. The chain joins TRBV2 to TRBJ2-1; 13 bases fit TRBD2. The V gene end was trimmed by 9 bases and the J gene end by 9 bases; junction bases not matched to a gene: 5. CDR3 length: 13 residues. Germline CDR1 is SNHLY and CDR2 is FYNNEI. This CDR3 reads CASTGLAGSEQFF. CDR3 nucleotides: TGTGCCAGTACGGGACTAGCGGGGAGTGAGCAGTTCTTC. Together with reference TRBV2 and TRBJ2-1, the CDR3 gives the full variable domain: EPEVTQTPSHQVTQMGQEVILRCVPISNHLYFYWYRQILGQKVEFLVSFYNNEISEKSEIFDDQFSVERPDGSNFTLKIRSTKLEDSAMYFCASTGLAGSEQFFGPGTRLTVL.

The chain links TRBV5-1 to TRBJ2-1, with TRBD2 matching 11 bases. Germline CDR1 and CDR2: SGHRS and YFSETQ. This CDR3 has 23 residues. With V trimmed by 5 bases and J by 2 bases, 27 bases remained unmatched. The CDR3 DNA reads TGCGCCAGCAGGCCTATCCCGGGACTAGCGGACTTTCCCTCTAGGGCCCCCTACAATGAGCAGTTCTTC. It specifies CASRPIPGLADFPSRAPYNEQFF.

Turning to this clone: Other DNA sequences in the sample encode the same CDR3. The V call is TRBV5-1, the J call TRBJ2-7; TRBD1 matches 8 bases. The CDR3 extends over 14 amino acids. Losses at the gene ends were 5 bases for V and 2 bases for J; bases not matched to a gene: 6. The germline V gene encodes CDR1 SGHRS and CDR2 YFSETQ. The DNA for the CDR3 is TGCGCCAGCAGTTCCGGGACAGGTCCCTACGAGCAGTACTTC. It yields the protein CASSSGTGPYEQYF.

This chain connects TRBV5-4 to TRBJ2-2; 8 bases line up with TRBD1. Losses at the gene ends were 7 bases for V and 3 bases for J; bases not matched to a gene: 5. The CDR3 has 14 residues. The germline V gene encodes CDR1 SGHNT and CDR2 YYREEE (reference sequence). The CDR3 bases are TGTGCCAGCCATTTGGACAGGGACACCGGGGAGCTGTTTTTT. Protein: CASHLDRDTGELFF.

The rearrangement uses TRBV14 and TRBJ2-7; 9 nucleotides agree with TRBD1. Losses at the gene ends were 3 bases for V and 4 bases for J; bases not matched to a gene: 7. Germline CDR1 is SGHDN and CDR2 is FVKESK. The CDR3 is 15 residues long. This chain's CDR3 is CASSHPGQGSYEQYF. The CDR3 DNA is TGTGCCAGCAGCCATCCGGGACAGGGTAGTTACGAGCAGTACTTC.

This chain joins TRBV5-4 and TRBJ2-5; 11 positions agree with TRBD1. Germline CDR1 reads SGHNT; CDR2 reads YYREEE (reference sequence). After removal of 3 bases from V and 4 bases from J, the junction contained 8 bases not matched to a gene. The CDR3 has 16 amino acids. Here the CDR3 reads CASSSGPGTGGETQYF. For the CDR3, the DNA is TGTGCCAGCAGCTCGGGCCCCGGGACAGGGGGAGAGACCCAGTACTTC.

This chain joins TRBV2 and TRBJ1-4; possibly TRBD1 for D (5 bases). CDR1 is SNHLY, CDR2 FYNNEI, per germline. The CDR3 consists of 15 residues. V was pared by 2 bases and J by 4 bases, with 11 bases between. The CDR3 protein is CASSESPGLNEKLFF. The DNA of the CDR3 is TGTGCCAGCAGTGAATCCCCAGGGCTTAATGAAAAACTGTTTTTT.

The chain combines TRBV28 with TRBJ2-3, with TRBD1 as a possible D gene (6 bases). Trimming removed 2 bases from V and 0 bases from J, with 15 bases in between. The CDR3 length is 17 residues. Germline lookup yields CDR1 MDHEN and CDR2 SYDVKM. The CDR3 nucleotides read TGTGCCAGCAGTTTAGGTTGGACAGCAACTAGCACAGATACGCAGTATTTT. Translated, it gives CASSLGWTATSTDTQYF.

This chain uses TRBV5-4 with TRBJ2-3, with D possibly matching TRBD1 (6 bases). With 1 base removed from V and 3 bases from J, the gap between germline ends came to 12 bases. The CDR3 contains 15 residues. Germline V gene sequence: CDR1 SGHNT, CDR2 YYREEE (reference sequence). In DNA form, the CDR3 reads TGTGCCAGCAGCTTGTCAGGGGCTGGGACAGATACGCAGTATTTT. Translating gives CASSLSGAGTDTQYF.

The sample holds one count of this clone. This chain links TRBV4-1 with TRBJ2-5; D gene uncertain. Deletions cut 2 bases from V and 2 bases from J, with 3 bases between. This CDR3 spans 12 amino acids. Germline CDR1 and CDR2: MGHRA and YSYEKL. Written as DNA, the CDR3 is TGCGCCAGCAGCCAACCACAAGAGACCCAGTACTTC. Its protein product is CASSQPQETQYF.

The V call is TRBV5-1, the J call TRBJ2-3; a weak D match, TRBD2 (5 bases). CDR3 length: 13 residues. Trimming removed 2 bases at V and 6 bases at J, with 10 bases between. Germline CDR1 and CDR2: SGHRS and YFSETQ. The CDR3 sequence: CASSFSSLDTQYF. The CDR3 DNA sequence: TGCGCCAGCAGCTTTTCTAGCCTGGATACGCAGTATTTT.

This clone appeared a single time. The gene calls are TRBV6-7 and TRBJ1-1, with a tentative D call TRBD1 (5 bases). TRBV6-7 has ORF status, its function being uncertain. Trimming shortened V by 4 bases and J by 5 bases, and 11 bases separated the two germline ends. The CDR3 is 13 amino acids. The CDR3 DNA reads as TGTGCCAGCAGTTCCATGGACAATACTGAAGCTTTCTTT. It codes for CASSSMDNTEAFF.

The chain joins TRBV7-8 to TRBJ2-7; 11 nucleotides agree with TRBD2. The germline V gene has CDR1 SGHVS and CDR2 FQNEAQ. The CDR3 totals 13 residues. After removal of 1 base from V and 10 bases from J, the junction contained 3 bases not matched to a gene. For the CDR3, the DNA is TGTGCCAGCAGCTTAGGACTAGCGGGAAACCAGTACTTC. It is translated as CASSLGLAGNQYF.

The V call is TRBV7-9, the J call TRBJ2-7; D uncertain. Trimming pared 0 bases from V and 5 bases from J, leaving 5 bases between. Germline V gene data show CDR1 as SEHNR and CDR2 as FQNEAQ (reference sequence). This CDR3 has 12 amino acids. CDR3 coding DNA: TGTGCCAGCAGCTTAGCCATAGACGAGCAGTACTTC. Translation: CASSLAIDEQYF.